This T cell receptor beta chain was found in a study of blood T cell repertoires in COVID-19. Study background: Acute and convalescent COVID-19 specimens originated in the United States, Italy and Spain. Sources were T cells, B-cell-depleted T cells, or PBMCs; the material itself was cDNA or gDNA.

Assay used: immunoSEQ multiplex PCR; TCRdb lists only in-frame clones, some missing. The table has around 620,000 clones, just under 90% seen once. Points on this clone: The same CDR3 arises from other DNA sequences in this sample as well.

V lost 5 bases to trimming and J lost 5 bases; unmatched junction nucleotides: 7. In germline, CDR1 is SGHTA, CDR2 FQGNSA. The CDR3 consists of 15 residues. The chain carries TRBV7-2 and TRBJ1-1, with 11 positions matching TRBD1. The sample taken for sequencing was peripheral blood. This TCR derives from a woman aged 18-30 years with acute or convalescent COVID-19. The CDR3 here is CASSPGQGARTEAFF. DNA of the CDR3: TGTGCCAGCAGCCCCGGACAGGGGGCGCGGACTGAAGCTTTCTTT.